The sequence of this T cell receptor (beta chain) was determined in a study of blood T cell repertoires in COVID-19. Turning to the study itself: COVID-19 samples collected from the United States, Italy and Spain covered acute and convalescent phases. PBMCs, B-cell-depleted T cells, or T cells provided the cDNA or gDNA that made up the material.

In the original workflow: For nucleated cells, counts were estimated from reference gene primer amplification. The method was immunoSEQ multiplex PCR; TCRdb's version includes in-frame clones alone and lacks a portion of them. V and J calls and clone size follow that table, whereas D and trimming were derived from the DNA. The sample contains some 150,000 clones, approximately 91% of which appear only once. Germline V gene sequence: CDR1 LNHDA, CDR2 SQIVND (reference sequence). CDR3 length equals 17 residues. V gave up 6 bases and J gave up 1 base, with 19 bases separating them. The source of this sequence is a human donor in a cohort sampled during active COVID-19. The sample consisted of peripheral blood. This chain links TRBV19 with TRBJ1-5; possible D gene TRBD1, 5 bases. The CDR3 sequence: CASRPELGGVSNQPQHF. The CDR3, as DNA: TGTGCCAGTAGACCCGAACTGGGGGGAGTGAGCAATCAGCCCCAGCATTTT.